This entry lists 2 T cell receptor beta chains sequenced from one sample in a study of blood T cell repertoires in COVID-19. The data were produced by immunoSEQ multiplex PCR, yet TCRdb's version contains in-frame clones alone and is incomplete. Of around 190,000 clones in the sample, less than 80% are singletons; the top ten hold roughly an eighth. Sequencing used peripheral blood. The source of these receptors is a woman between 45 and 60 years old with acute or convalescent COVID-19.

The J gene is TRBJ2-1, the V gene TRBV19; 8 bases align to TRBD2. This CDR3 contains 15 residues. Germline CDR1 reads LNHDA; CDR2 reads SQIVND (reference sequence). Unmatched junction bases numbered 6, after V lost 4 bases and J lost 4 bases. Here the CDR3 DNA reads TGTGCCAGTAGTAGCTACAGCGGGAGTTACAATGAGCAGTTCTTC. Its translation: CASSSYSGSYNEQFF.

The genes are TRBV5-1 and TRBJ1-2, with D hard to call. V dropped 0 bases and J dropped 13 bases, with 19 bases sitting between them. Germline lookup yields CDR1 SGHRS and CDR2 YFSETQ. CDR3 length: 14 amino acids. This CDR3 reads CASSLALAESRLTF. CDR3 nucleotide sequence: TGCGCCAGCAGCTTGGCCCTGGCGGAGTCAAGACTCACCTTC.